This T cell receptor beta chain stems from a study of T cells after yellow fever vaccination (dated by TCRdb to between 2018 and 2020). Regarding the complete study: Libraries from fractions with low cell numbers were prepared with the SMART-Seq v4 Ultra Low Input RNA kit. Bulk TCR alpha and beta repertoires were sequenced longitudinally to track T-cell clones before and after primary and booster YFV17D yellow fever vaccination. Two healthy male donors, one aged 18 to 30 and one aged 30 to 40 years, were included in the cohort. Blood was collected at multiple timepoints before and after primary and secondary immunization, and bulk PBMC replicates and cell subsets were isolated.

Synthesis of TCR cDNA relied on 5'RACE template switching, a step that introduced a universal primer site along with unique molecular identifiers. cDNA synthesis was primed from both the TCR alpha and TCR beta constant segments. Library amplification involved two PCR steps, and the second step added sample barcodes and sequencing adapters. Sequencing of libraries was done on Illumina HiSeq 2500 (2x100 bp) or NovaSeq (2x150 bp). Per the source publication's procedure: MIGEC was used to demultiplex reads and collapse the reads into UMI consensus sequences, and MiXCR was used for V(D)J alignment. Clonotypes responding to the vaccine were identified with edgeR on replicate PBMC samples, with the criteria of FDR below 0.01 and a log2 fold change above 5 up to day 15. Each bulk clonotype received a CD4 or CD8 identity based on whether the sequenced CD4 or CD8 repertoire contained that clonotype at higher abundance. In-frame beta chains were kept once TCRdb had trimmed the public reads at Q25 with fastp and called clones with MiXCR. Duplicate CDR3 protein sequences are folded into a single record with the most common DNA and genes. TCRdb, rather than the study authors, made the V and J calls. The sample has about 140,000 distinct CDR3 sequences on record, less than 8.5% of them singletons. The top ten hold under 0.8% of the sample.

The CDR3 holds 11 amino acids from the cysteine to the phenylalanine. Here the CDR3 DNA is all that survives: 33 bases in frame from base 1. V lost 5 bases and J lost 5 bases; the stretch between them is 7 bases long. CDR1 is given as DFQATT and CDR2 as SNEGSKA, both from the germline V gene (reference sequence). Overall study outcomes, separate from this receptor: Because the study included only a couple of donors, the extent to which the findings can be generalized is limited. The secondary T-cell response was found to be weaker but faster than the primary response, with a peak reached on day 5 rather than on day 15. After the booster, most clones that had expanded after primary vaccination were detected again (about 95% of CD4 and more than 80% of CD8), suggesting broad maintenance of memory. A small fraction of clonotypes appeared in both the CD4 and CD8 compartments, likely as a result of convergent recombination. FACS-sorted repertoires could contain abundant contaminating clonotypes from the bulk population, so computational filtering was required.

The intended sense of this specimen's treatment or condition label: live attenuated yellow fever vaccine strain. A standard Ficoll-Paque protocol was used to isolate PBMCs from peripheral blood. CD4 and CD8 T-cell fractions were isolated with Dynabeads CD4 and CD8 positive selection kits. TriZol was used to extract RNA from bulk PBMCs, CD4 and CD8 fractions, and dextramer-positive and dextramer-negative fractions. Remarks on this clonotype: Its antigen is currently not known. Base quality data are lacking; no much larger clone is found one base away.

Sequenced material: CD4+ T cells sorted from PBMCs, taken 10 days after the yellow fever booster vaccination. The receptor was derived from a man aged 30 to 39 who received the YFV17D yellow fever vaccine. Rearrangement joined TRBV20-1 to TRBJ2-1, with the D segment identity uncertain. The CDR3 here reads CSADDNNEQFF. The nucleotides are TGCAGTGCTGACGACAACAATGAGCAGTTCTTC.